Listed below are T cell receptor beta chains from one sample, sequenced in a study of T cells expressing NK-cell markers. TCRdb re-called the 5' RACE reads and shows each CDR3 protein once, DNA omitted. This sample's table has 120,000 to 150,000 distinct CDR3 sequences. The source material was blood T cells: a sorted CD56 or NKG2C T cell subset, CD4+ or CD8+ T cells, or bulk PBMC T cells (not recorded which). The source is a young man in good health. Both conserved end residues are part of each CDR3. The listing skips clone size in some rows; elsewhere it reads once, few, many or a size class.

NA,TRBJ2-4,TRBV29-1,CSVLAGPHIQYF
NA,TRBJ2-5,TRBV19,CASSIGTNSQETQYF
NA,TRBJ1-2,TRBV15,CATSRDSIGTANGYTF
NA,TRBJ2-7,TRBV11-2,CASSLGATPLYEQYF
NA,TRBJ2-2,TRBV27,CASSAPSGTYTGELFF
NA,TRBJ2-3,TRBV24-1,CATSDGGRQGRLIDTQYF
NA,TRBJ2-1,TRBV5-1,CASSYTSGSYNEQFF
NA,TRBJ2-7,TRBV5-5,CASRHNTGTSGNSYEQYF
NA,TRBJ2-1,TRBV28,CASLSVAGTGLTPSYNEQFF
NA,TRBJ2-1,TRBV15,CATSFPPGNEQFF
NA,TRBJ2-1,TRBV7-6,CASSLATGLPSSYNEQFF
NA,TRBJ2-5,TRBV11-3,CASGGGVQETQYF
NA,TRBJ2-7,TRBV28,CATKNGQGLGYEQYF
NA,TRBJ2-5,TRBV6-2/TRBV6-3,CASSYSKGGWETQYF
NA,TRBJ1-1,TRBV19,CASSPPRGEAFF
NA,TRBJ1-3,TRBV29-1,CSVPSGNTIYF
NA,TRBJ1-2,TRBV7-9,CASSLAGGDDYTF
NA,TRBJ2-1,TRBV29-1,CSVEGVLAGRYNEQFF
NA,TRBJ1-1,TRBV5-5,CASSTNGWEAFF
NA,TRBJ2-2,TRBV4-1,CASSPGEGAQEELFF
NA,TRBJ2-7,TRBV4-2,CASSQDLAEGIHYEQYF
NA,TRBJ2-1,TRBV14,CASSQGTSGSGHEQFF
medium-sized,TRBJ2-1,TRBV3-1,CASSQGGLAGYEQFF
NA,TRBJ1-4,TRBV4-2,CASSQEAGDVEKLFF
NA,TRBJ2-1,TRBV6-5,CASSYGGDNEQFF
NA,TRBJ1-1,TRBV19,CASSIQSSAEAFF
NA,TRBJ2-5,TRBV24-1,CATSDFGQADAQYF
NA,TRBJ2-5,TRBV29-1,CSVEPRRGEETQYF
NA,TRBJ2-3,TRBV11-2,CASSSRSGTRGPLSTDTQYF
NA,TRBJ2-1,TRBV4-3,CASSPGSRISYNEQFF
NA,TRBJ1-3,TRBV7-9,CASVSSGNTIYF
NA,TRBJ2-7,TRBV4-3,CASSQNSGLQYEQYF
NA,TRBJ2-1,TRBV20-1,CSARSGTRYNEQFF
NA,TRBJ1-2,TRBV3-1,CATTDRVVGYGYTF
NA,TRBJ2-1,TRBV20-1,CSARMEGYEQFF
NA,TRBJ1-1,TRBV6-1,CASTKGGMNTEAFF
NA,TRBJ1-2,TRBV12-3/TRBV12-4,CASSRWTGTPAENGYTF
NA,TRBJ2-7,TRBV20-1,CSARGGDSPYEQYF
NA,TRBJ2-1,TRBV24-1,CATSSRPGLEQFF
NA,TRBJ1-6,TRBV27,CASSYIDQGSPLHF
NA,TRBJ2-1,TRBV12-3/TRBV12-4,CASMVRSSYNEQFF
NA,TRBJ2-1,TRBV11-2,CASSPTGQGFRAYNEQFF
NA,TRBJ2-5,TRBV28,CASTRDSQETQYF
NA,TRBJ2-7,TRBV7-9,CASSSEAGGGDYEQYF
NA,TRBJ2-1,TRBV15,CATSREGGDEQFF
NA,TRBJ2-1,TRBV7-9,CASSKTDNEQFF
NA,TRBJ1-1,TRBV19,CASGGGDTEAFF
NA,TRBJ1-4,TRBV4-3,CASSHDGDIGEKLFF
NA,TRBJ2-6,TRBV19,CASSIPSRTESGANVLTF
NA,TRBJ2-1,TRBV27,CASSLSGLAGEVMYNEQFF
NA,TRBJ2-2,TRBV29-1,CSVGGGRTGELFF
NA,TRBJ1-6,TRBV27,CASSLSLTGHSPLHF
NA,TRBJ2-1,TRBV7-9,CASSLSSREAFF
NA,TRBJ1-1,TRBV20-1,CSARDDRGPPSEAFF
NA,TRBJ2-4,TRBV20-1,CSAPQGFKNIQYF